This T cell receptor beta chain was sequenced in a study of Graves' ophthalmopathy and Graves' hyperthyroidism. Points from the study as a whole: Among expanded thyroid clonotypes above 0.001 frequency, most also occurred in blood. With just under 90% sensitivity and approximately 80% specificity, a 13-signature model separated ophthalmopathy from stable hyperthyroidism.

Amplification targeted the TCR beta CDR3 regions, with RNA transcripts as the source material. First-round RT-PCR with HTBI primers preceded a second-round multiplex PCR. TCRdb processed the multiplex PCR reads anew with MiXCR; each CDR3 protein has one entry. This sample yields 900,000 to 1,200,000 distinct CDR3 sequences, of which less than 45% are seen a single time; around 10% belongs to the top ten. On this clonotype: The antigen remains unidentified.

Uncontrolled infections, other autoimmune diseases, pregnancy or lactation barred patients from enrollment. The germline gives CDR1 LGHDT, CDR2 YNNKEL (reference sequence). Trimming took off 6 bases at V and 6 bases at J, with 11 bases between the two ends. The CDR3 loop spans 12 amino acids. The specimen sequenced was peripheral blood or thyroid tissue (not recorded which). The V and J genes are TRBV3-1 and TRBJ1-1; D not resolved. This receptor was obtained from an adult man with Graves' hyperthyroidism. The CDR3 DNA reads TGTGCCAGCAGTCGCCCTGGCGCTGAAGCTTTCTTT. It yields the protein CASSRPGAEAFF.